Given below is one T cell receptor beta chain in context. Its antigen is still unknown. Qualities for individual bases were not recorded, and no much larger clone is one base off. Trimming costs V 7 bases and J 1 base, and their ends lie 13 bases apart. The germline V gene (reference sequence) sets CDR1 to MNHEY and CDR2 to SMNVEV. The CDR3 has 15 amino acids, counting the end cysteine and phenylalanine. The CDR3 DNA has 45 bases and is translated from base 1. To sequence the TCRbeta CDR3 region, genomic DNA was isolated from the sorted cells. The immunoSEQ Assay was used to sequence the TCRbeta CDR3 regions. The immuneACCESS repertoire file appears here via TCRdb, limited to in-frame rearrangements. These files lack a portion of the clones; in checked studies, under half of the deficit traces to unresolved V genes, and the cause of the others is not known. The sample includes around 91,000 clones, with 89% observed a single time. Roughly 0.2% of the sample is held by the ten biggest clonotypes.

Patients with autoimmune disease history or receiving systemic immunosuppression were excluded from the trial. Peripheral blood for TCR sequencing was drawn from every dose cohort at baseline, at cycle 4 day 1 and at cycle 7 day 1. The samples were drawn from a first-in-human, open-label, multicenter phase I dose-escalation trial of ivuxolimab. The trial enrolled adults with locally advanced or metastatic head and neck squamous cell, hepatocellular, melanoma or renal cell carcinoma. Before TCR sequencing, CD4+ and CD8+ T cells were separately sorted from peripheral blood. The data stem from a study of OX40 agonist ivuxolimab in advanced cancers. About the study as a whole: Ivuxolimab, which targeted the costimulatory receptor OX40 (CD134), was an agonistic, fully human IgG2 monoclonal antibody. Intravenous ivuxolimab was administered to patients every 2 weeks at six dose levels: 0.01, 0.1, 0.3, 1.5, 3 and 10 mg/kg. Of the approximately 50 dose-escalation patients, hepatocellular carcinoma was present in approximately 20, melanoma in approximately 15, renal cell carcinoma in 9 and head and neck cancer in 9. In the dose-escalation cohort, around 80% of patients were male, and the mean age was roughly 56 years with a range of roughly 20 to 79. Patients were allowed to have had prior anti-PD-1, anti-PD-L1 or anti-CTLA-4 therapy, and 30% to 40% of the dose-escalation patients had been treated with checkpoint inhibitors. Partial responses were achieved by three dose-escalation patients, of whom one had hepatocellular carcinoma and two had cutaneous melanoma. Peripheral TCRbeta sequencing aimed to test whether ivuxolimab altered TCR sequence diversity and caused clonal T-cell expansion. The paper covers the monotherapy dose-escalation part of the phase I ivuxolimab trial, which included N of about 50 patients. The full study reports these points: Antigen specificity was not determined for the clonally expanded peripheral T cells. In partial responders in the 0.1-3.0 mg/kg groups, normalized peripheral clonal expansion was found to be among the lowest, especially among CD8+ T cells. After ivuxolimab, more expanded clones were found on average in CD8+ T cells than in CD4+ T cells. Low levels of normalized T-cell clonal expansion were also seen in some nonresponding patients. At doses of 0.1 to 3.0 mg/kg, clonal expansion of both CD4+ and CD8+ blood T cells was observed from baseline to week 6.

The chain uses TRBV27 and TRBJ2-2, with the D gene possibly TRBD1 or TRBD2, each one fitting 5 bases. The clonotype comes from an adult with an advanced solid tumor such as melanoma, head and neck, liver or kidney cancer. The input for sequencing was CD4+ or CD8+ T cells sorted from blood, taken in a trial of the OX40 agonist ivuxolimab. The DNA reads TGTGCCAGCACCCTCGGGACCTTGAACACCGGGGAGCTGTTTTTT. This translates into CASTLGTLNTGELFF.